The 26 T cell receptor beta chains presented below share a single source sample, sequenced in a study of shared clonotypes between healthy human individuals. Sequencing was performed with immunoSEQ multiplex PCR; in TCRdb, only in-frame clones are kept and a portion is missing. Found here are over a million clones, about 80% of them singletons; the top ten hold around 0.6%. Material for sequencing was memory CD4+ T cells from PBMCs. The sample's subset: CD45RA-negative fraction. These receptors were obtained from a man aged 18 to 29 in good health. Some clones in this sample may be carry-over from other donors' samples.

The sample holds a few counts of this clone. The genes are TRBV11-2 and TRBJ2-7; a weak D match, TRBD1 (6 bases). Trimming cost V 4 bases and J 0 bases, with 10 bases left between them. CDR3 length: 14 amino acids. Germline assignment: CDR1 SGHAT and CDR2 FQNNGV. The CDR3, as DNA: TGTGCCAGCAGCTCCGTACAGGGCTCCTACGAGCAGTACTTC. It encodes CASSSVQGSYEQYF.

This sequence joins TRBV6-6 and TRBJ2-2; tentatively, D is TRBD2 (6 bases). Trimming left V 6 bases short and J 2 bases short, with 13 bases between. Per germline, CDR1 MNHNY and CDR2 SVGAGI (reference sequence). This CDR3 is built from 15 residues. The chain's CDR3 is CASRKPGLNTGELFF. The DNA for the CDR3 is TGTGCCAGCAGAAAGCCGGGACTCAACACCGGGGAGCTGTTTTTT.

This CDR3 reads CASSLALGTGHEQYF. The CDR3 DNA is TGTGCCAGCAGCTTGGCCTTAGGGACAGGGCACGAGCAGTACTTC. This chain links TRBV5-4 with TRBJ2-7; 9 bases agree with TRBD1. CDR1 and CDR2 from the germline V gene are SGHNT and YYREEE (reference sequence). After removal of 0 bases from V and 5 bases from J, the junction contained 6 bases not matched to a gene. The CDR3 contains 15 residues.

The CDR3 bases are TGTGCCTGGAGTGTAGGGACAGGGACCTACAATGAGCAGTTCTTC. Translated: CAWSVGTGTYNEQFF. The V gene is TRBV30, the J gene TRBJ2-1, with TRBD1 identical over 9 bases. V shed 0 bases and J 2 bases; nucleotides not matched to a gene: 2. The CDR3 has 15 residues. Germline V gives CDR1 GTSNPN, CDR2 SVGIG (reference sequence). Full variable domain (outside the CDR3, taken from reference TRBV30 and TRBJ2-1): SQTIHQWPATLVQPVGSPLSLECTVEGTSNPNLYWYRQAAGRGLQLLFYSVGIGQISSEVPQNLSASRPQDRQFILSSKKLLLSDSGFYLCAWSVGTGTYNEQFFGPGTRLTVL.

The gene calls are TRBV6-5 and TRBJ2-7, with 7 bases matching TRBD1. Trimming cost V 8 bases and J 5 bases; bases outside gene matches: 9. This CDR3 has 13 residues. CDR1 and CDR2 (germline): MNHEY, SVGAGI. The CDR3 protein is CASGTQGRHEQYF. The DNA of the CDR3 is TGTGCCAGCGGGACACAGGGGCGTCACGAGCAGTACTTC.

This rearrangement joins TRBV5-1 to TRBJ1-1; D is possibly TRBD1 (5 bases). The V gene's germline CDR1 is SGHRS and CDR2 YFSETQ. This CDR3 spans 14 amino acids. V was pared by 5 bases and J by 5 bases, with 16 bases between. The CDR3 region is CASRPQGKRTEAFF. CDR3 DNA sequence: TGCGCCAGCAGACCCCAGGGAAAAAGGACTGAAGCTTTCTTT.

CDR3 in amino acids: CASSIFRSDGTTQYF. In nucleotides, the CDR3 is TGTGCCAGTAGTATCTTCAGGTCAGACGGGACGACCCAGTACTTC. The rearrangement links TRBV19 to TRBJ2-5, with D perhaps being TRBD1 or TRBD2 (5 bases each). With 3 bases removed from V and 7 bases from J, the gap between germline ends came to 18 bases. The CDR3 extends over 15 amino acids. The germline CDR1 and CDR2 sequences are LNHDA and SQIVND (reference sequence).

The genes are TRBV7-2 and TRBJ1-2; 10 bases match TRBD1. The CDR3 covers 17 residues. The V and J ends lost 5 bases and 6 bases, in that order; junction bases with no gene match: 15. Germline CDR1 is SGHTA and CDR2 is FQGNSA. The CDR3 region is CASSLGFLDRGRNGYTF. The DNA of the CDR3 is TGTGCCAGCAGCCTAGGTTTCTTAGACAGGGGGCGGAATGGCTACACCTTC.

A single count supports this clone. The chain links TRBV6-1 to TRBJ1-1; unclear D gene. The CDR3 loop spans 13 amino acids. Germline values: CDR1 MNHNS, CDR2 SASEGT. The V end lost 9 bases, the J end lost 1 base, and 12 bases lay between the germline ends. The CDR3 bases are TGTGCCAGTTGGACGAGGTCGAACACTGAAGCTTTCTTT. Translating gives CASWTRSNTEAFF.

The chain combines TRBV5-1 with TRBJ2-7; no clear D gene. The CDR3 loop spans 16 amino acids. Germline V gives CDR1 SGHRS, CDR2 YFSETQ. Trimming took 0 bases from V and 0 from J, leaving 13 bases between them. CDR3 in DNA: TGCGCCAGCAGCTTGGCCCCGGCCGGTGGCTCCTACGAGCAGTACTTC. Its translation: CASSLAPAGGSYEQYF.

J is TRBJ1-2 and V is TRBV5-6; D gene ambiguous. The CDR3 contains 14 residues. Trimming shortened V by 2 bases and J by 4 bases, and 12 bases separated the two germline ends. CDR1 is SGHDT, CDR2 YYEEEE, per germline. The CDR3, as DNA: TGTGCCAGCAGCTTTGGCTTTGAGGGCTATGGCTACACCTTC. Translating gives CASSFGFEGYGYTF.

The chain has TRBV6-4 and TRBJ2-4; perhaps D is TRBD1 or TRBD2 (5 bases each). The germline V gene has CDR1 MRHNA and CDR2 SNTAGT. The CDR3 is 14 residues long. Trimming left V 6 bases short and J 15 bases short, with 24 bases between. This CDR3 is CASREVYPGTRWYF. The CDR3 coding sequence is TGTGCCAGCAGGGAAGTATACCCCGGGACGAGGTGGTACTTC.

In the case of this clone: Other DNA sequences in this specimen translate into the identical CDR3. The CDR3 nucleotides are TGCGCCAGCAGCTTACCCTCCTACGAGCAGTACTTC. Its protein is CASSLPSYEQYF. This chain links TRBV5-1 with TRBJ2-7; D remains unclear. The CDR3 sequence is 12 residues long. Trimming cost V 2 bases and J 0 bases, with 3 bases left between them. CDR1 is SGHRS and CDR2 is YFSETQ in the germline V gene.

This clone was seen a handful of times. J is TRBJ1-3 and V is TRBV5-4; TRBD1 agrees at 7 bases. This CDR3 contains 13 residues. Germline CDR1 and CDR2: SGHNT and YYREEE (reference sequence). Losses at the gene ends were 4 bases for V and 4 bases for J; bases not matched to a gene: 2. CDR3 loop: CASSGTAGNTIYF. The CDR3 DNA reads as TGTGCCAGCAGCGGGACAGCCGGAAACACCATATATTTT.

This clone appeared once. The gene calls are TRBV23-1 and TRBJ2-2; no firm D call. TRBV23-1 is labeled an ORF, and its function is uncertain. V was clipped by 5 bases and J by 0 bases, with 13 bases between them. The CDR3 consists of 16 residues. CDR3 sequence reads: CASSGLGKANTGELFF. CDR3 coding DNA: TGCGCCAGCAGTGGGTTGGGGAAAGCGAACACCGGGGAGCTGTTTTTT.

On this clone itself: This sequence may be a read error, since a much larger clone differs from it by one base. No DNA is shown, since the ends of the CDR3 on it are uncertain; the CDR3 is the one TCRdb lists. The rearrangement joins TRBV29-1 to TRBJ1-1; no check of the table's D call, TRBD1, against the DNA was made. Inclusive of both ends, the CDR3 amounts to 13 amino acids. Germline assignment: CDR1 SQVTM and CDR2 ANQGSEA. CDR3 in amino acids: CSVAQGSGTEASF.

To note about this clone: Given a far larger clone just one base away, this is likely a sequencing read error. Different DNA sequences within this sample yield the same CDR3. This chain connects TRBV11-1 to TRBJ1-1; TRBD1 matches at 8 bases. Germline CDR1 SGHAT, CDR2 FQDESV (reference sequence). This CDR3 region has 13 residues. CDR3 sequence reads: CASSSQTQGETFF. CDR3 nucleotide sequence: TGTGCCAGCAGCTCCCAAACACAGGGGGAGACTTTCTTC.

In its sample, this clone was seen once. V and J are TRBV18 and TRBJ2-7, with D perhaps TRBD2 (6 bases). This CDR3 spans 14 amino acids. Trimming took off 3 bases at V and 6 bases at J, with 15 bases between the two ends. From germline, CDR1 is KGHSH and CDR2 LQKENI. CDR3 in amino acids: CASSPDGSSIEQYF. The CDR3 DNA sequence: TGTGCCAGCTCACCCGACGGGAGCTCCATCGAGCAGTACTTC.

The chain couples TRBV5-5 to TRBJ2-7, with 10 bases that match TRBD2. Germline CDR1 is SGHKS and CDR2 is YYEKEE (reference sequence). V gave up 2 bases and J gave up 3 bases; unmatched junction bases: 8. The CDR3 extends over 16 amino acids. CDR3 loop: CASSFDRTSGYYEQYF. The CDR3 DNA follows: TGTGCCAGCAGCTTCGACAGGACTAGCGGTTACTACGAGCAGTACTTC.

This chain links TRBV11-3 with TRBJ2-3; D is perhaps TRBD1 (8 bases). CDR1 SGHNT and CDR2 YENEEA come from the germline V gene. This CDR3 region has 16 residues. V dropped 4 bases and J dropped 4 bases, with 18 bases sitting between them. The CDR3 bases are TGTGCCAGCAGCTCGCCCCGACAGGGGAGGGCAGATACGCAGTATTTT. It codes for CASSSPRQGRADTQYF.

The chain uses TRBV6-5 and TRBJ2-5; D remains ambiguous. Germline V gene data show CDR1 as MNHEY and CDR2 as SVGAGI. The CDR3 loop spans 14 amino acids. The V gene lost 0 bases and the J gene lost 1 base, with 6 bases spanning the gap. DNA for the CDR3: TGTGCCAGCAGTTACTCCCGATCCCAAGAGACCCAGTACTTC. It codes for CASSYSRSQETQYF.

V usage is TRBV5-4 and J usage is TRBJ2-7; D might be TRBD2 (6 bases). The ends were cut back, 4 bases at V and 0 bases at J, with 14 bases in the middle. CDR3 length: 15 amino acids. Germline V lookup: CDR1 SGHNT, CDR2 YYREEE (reference sequence). The CDR3 sequence is CASSTSGWSSYEQYF. CDR3 nucleotides: TGTGCCAGCAGCACCAGCGGGTGGAGCTCCTACGAGCAGTACTTC.

This clone was found a few times. This sequence joins TRBV11-2 and TRBJ1-3; D unresolved. CDR1 is SGHAT and CDR2 is FQNNGV in the germline V gene. CDR3 length equals 14 residues. Trimming shortened V by 2 bases and J by 2 bases, and 7 bases separated the two germline ends. CDR3 loop: CASSLWQAGNTIYF. CDR3 DNA: TGTGCCAGCAGCTTATGGCAGGCTGGAAACACCATATATTTT.

The sample holds a few counts of this clone. The genes are TRBV2 and TRBJ1-1; D gene uncertain. The CDR3 sequence is 11 residues long. V lost 8 bases and J 8 bases, leaving 12 bases between the germline ends. Germline CDR1 and CDR2: SNHLY and FYNNEI. Written as DNA, the CDR3 is TGTGCCAGCGGAAAGGGTACCGAAGCTTTCTTT. Protein: CASGKGTEAFF.

The sample holds one count of this clone. This rearrangement joins TRBV7-8 to TRBJ2-2; possible D gene TRBD2, 5 bases. Germline V gives CDR1 SGHVS, CDR2 FQNEAQ. The CDR3 is 14 residues long. Trimming pared 5 bases from V and 6 bases from J, leaving 13 bases between. CDR3 nucleotides: TGTGCCAGCAGCCCCACGAGGGCCCCCGGGGAGCTGTTTTTT. Protein sequence: CASSPTRAPGELFF.

This clone has only one observation. A junction boundary mismatches the germline segment, possibly from a read error. The V and J genes are TRBV2 and TRBJ1-1, with unresolved D. This CDR3 region has 11 residues. Germline CDR1 reads SNHLY; CDR2 reads FYNNEI. CDR3 coding DNA: TGTGCCAGCACGAGGCAAGTTGAAGCTATCTTT. Translation: CASTRQVEAIF. Looking up the rest from reference TRBV2 and TRBJ1-1 gives the full variable domain: EPEVTQTPSHQVTQMGQEVILRCVPISNHLYFYWYRQILGQKVEFLVSFYNNEISEKSEIFDDQFSVERPDGSNFTLKIRSTKLEDSAMYFCASTRQVEAIFGQGTRLTVV.